The 18 T cell receptor beta chains below all came from one sample that was sequenced in a study of shared clonotypes between healthy human individuals. Sequencing used immunoSEQ multiplex PCR; TCRdb keeps in-frame clones, though not all of them. The sample carries more than 2 million clones, 95% recorded once. Sequencing input: naive CD4+ T cells sorted from blood. Subset meaning: CD45RA+ positively selected. These receptors were collected from a man aged 18 to 30 in good health.

The chain joins TRBV30 to TRBJ2-7; 8 nucleotides agree with TRBD1. Germline V lookup: CDR1 GTSNPN, CDR2 SVGIG (reference sequence). This CDR3 contains 14 residues. Trimming cost V 1 base and J 8 bases; bases outside gene matches: 10. CDR3 in amino acids: CAWSGIFDRGKQYF. CDR3 DNA: TGTGCCTGGAGTGGTATTTTCGACAGGGGAAAGCAGTACTTC.

This chain uses TRBV5-8 with TRBJ2-3; D gene unclear. CDR1 is SGHTS, CDR2 YDEGEE, per germline. Deletions cut 5 bases from V and 2 bases from J, with 12 bases between. The CDR3 contains 14 residues. CDR3 loop: CASRPRQPTDTQYF. CDR3 DNA: TGTGCCAGCAGACCCCGGCAGCCCACAGATACGCAGTATTTT.

The chain links TRBV5-1 to TRBJ1-1; 10 bases are shared with TRBD1. The germline gives CDR1 SGHRS, CDR2 YFSETQ. Losses at the gene ends were 8 bases for V and 0 bases for J; bases not matched to a gene: 7. The CDR3 consists of 15 residues. The CDR3 DNA is TGCGCCAGTAGCCTTGACAGGGGGCTGAACACTGAAGCTTTCTTT. Its protein is CASSLDRGLNTEAFF.

This clone was observed a single time. The chain uses TRBV2 and TRBJ1-4; 9 bases map to TRBD1. This CDR3 has 14 residues. Unmatched junction bases numbered 6, after V lost 7 bases and J lost 6 bases. The germline V gene has CDR1 SNHLY and CDR2 FYNNEI. The CDR3 here is CASNPGQGDEKLFF. The CDR3, as DNA: TGTGCCAGCAACCCGGGACAGGGAGATGAAAAACTGTTTTTT. Filled out from reference TRBV2 and TRBJ1-4, the complete variable domain reads EPEVTQTPSHQVTQMGQEVILRCVPISNHLYFYWYRQILGQKVEFLVSFYNNEISEKSEIFDDQFSVERPDGSNFTLKIRSTKLEDSAMYFCASNPGQGDEKLFFGSGTQLSVL.

The chain employs TRBV6-5 and TRBJ2-1; 12 nucleotides match TRBD1. Trimming cost V 5 bases and J 11 bases; bases outside gene matches: 10. The CDR3 totals 15 residues. Germline CDR1 and CDR2: MNHEY and SVGAGI. The CDR3 region has the DNA TGTGCCAGCAGTGTGAACCGGGACAGGGGGCAAAAGCAGTTCTTC. This translates into CASSVNRDRGQKQFF.

The chain uses TRBV6-1 and TRBJ2-7; D is unresolved. The CDR3 length is 14 residues. V lost 7 bases to trimming and J lost 5 bases, with 18 bases between them. The germline gives CDR1 MNHNS, CDR2 SASEGT. The DNA for the CDR3 is TGTGCCAGCATTATGGCAGGTCGGCAGAACGAGCAGTACTTC. It yields the protein CASIMAGRQNEQYF.

This chain uses TRBV5-1 with TRBJ2-7, with 7 bases fitting TRBD2. CDR3 length: 15 residues. CDR1 and CDR2 (germline): SGHRS, YFSETQ. With 0 bases clipped from V and 6 bases from J, the junction kept 9 bases outside the gene matches. The CDR3 is CASSLEVGRGSEQYF. DNA for the CDR3: TGCGCCAGCAGCTTGGAAGTAGGGAGGGGTAGCGAGCAGTACTTC.

This rearrangement joins TRBV6-1 to TRBJ1-2; tentative D call: TRBD1 (6 bases). The CDR3 runs to 14 residues. Trimming removed 4 bases at V and 2 bases at J, with 11 bases between. The germline CDR1 and CDR2 sequences are MNHNS and SASEGT. The CDR3 DNA follows: TGTGCCAGCAGTGTCTCACAGGGCAACTATGGCTACACCTTC. This sequence encodes CASSVSQGNYGYTF.

The rearrangement uses TRBV5-1 and TRBJ1-3, with D perhaps matching TRBD1 (5 bases). This CDR3 is 17 amino acids long. V was cut by 0 bases and J by 4 bases, with 17 bases left in between. The germline CDR1 and CDR2 sequences are SGHRS and YFSETQ. CDR3 DNA: TGCGCCAGCAGCTTGGCCTCCGCAGGGTTATTCGGAAACACCATATATTTT. Residues: CASSLASAGLFGNTIYF.

This chain links TRBV5-1 with TRBJ2-7; D is possibly TRBD1 (5 bases). Trimming removed 4 bases at V and 12 bases at J, with 26 bases between. Germline CDR1 is SGHRS and CDR2 is YFSETQ. The CDR3 is made up of 15 amino acids. CDR3: CASSRTGRNVREAYF. In nucleotides, the CDR3 is TGCGCCAGCAGCAGAACCGGGCGAAACGTCAGGGAAGCGTACTTC.

The genes are TRBV7-2 and TRBJ2-7; no clear D. CDR3 length: 14 residues. Trimming removed 1 base at V and 3 bases at J, with 10 bases between. Per the germline V gene, CDR1 is SGHTA and CDR2 is FQGNSA. For the CDR3, the DNA is TGTGCCAGCAGCTTAGTCATCCAGGACTACGAGCAGTACTTC. Translation gives CASSLVIQDYEQYF.

The chain is built from TRBV5-1 and TRBJ2-5; TRBD2 is a possible D gene (5 bases). The CDR3 is 15 amino acids. V shed 4 bases and J shed 1 base, with 14 bases lying between them. Germline V gene data show CDR1 as SGHRS and CDR2 as YFSETQ. The CDR3 spells CASSISPGSQETQYF. CDR3 in DNA: TGCGCCAGCAGCATCTCCCCGGGGAGCCAAGAGACCCAGTACTTC.

The genes are TRBV12-5 and TRBJ2-1, with 13 bases fitting TRBD2. With 5 bases clipped from V and 4 bases from J, the junction kept 2 bases outside the gene matches. This CDR3 region has 15 residues. Germline-derived CDR1 and CDR2 are LGHNT and FRNRAP. The CDR3 region is CASGLTSGRYNEQFF. In DNA, the CDR3 is TGTGCTAGTGGTCTGACTAGCGGGAGGTACAATGAGCAGTTCTTC.

V and J are TRBV5-1 and TRBJ1-2; 9 bases are shared with TRBD1. The ends lost 4 bases at V and 3 bases at J; junction bases unmatched: 7. There are 15 residues in the CDR3. Germline values: CDR1 SGHRS, CDR2 YFSETQ. For the CDR3, the DNA is TGCGCCAGCAGCACATCCGGGACAGGGTACTATGGCTACACCTTC. Protein sequence: CASSTSGTGYYGYTF.

As to this clone: Other DNA sequences in the same sample also yield this CDR3. This chain links TRBV11-2 with TRBJ2-7; D is uncertain. Germline CDR1 and CDR2: SGHAT and FQNNGV. The CDR3 length is 13 residues. The V end was cut by 0 bases, the J end by 5 bases, with 8 bases between. The CDR3 bases are TGTGCCAGCAGCTTAGACAGGAGTAACGAGCAGTACTTC. Translating gives CASSLDRSNEQYF. The variable domain in full, with the rest retrieved from reference TRBV11-2 and TRBJ2-7, is EAGVAQSPRYKIIEKRQSVAFWCNPISGHATLYWYQQILGQGPKLLIQFQNNGVVDDSQLPKDRFSAERLKGVDSTLKIQPAKLEDSAVYLCASSLDRSNEQYFGPGTRLTVT.

The count of this clone is one. A read error may account for a junction end that differs from germline. The same CDR3 arises from other DNA sequences in this sample as well. The CDR3 here is CASSLAEGGELFF. The CDR3 region has the DNA TGTGCTAGCAGCTTAGCGGAAGGCGGGGAGCTGTTTTTT. The chain carries TRBV7-7 and TRBJ2-2, with TRBD2 as a possible D gene (6 bases). The CDR3 consists of 13 residues. Germline V gene data show CDR1 as SSHAT and CDR2 as FNYEAQ (reference sequence).

The CDR3, as DNA: TGCGCCAGCAGCCCATTAGCGGGGAAAGATACGCAGTATTTT. Its translation is CASSPLAGKDTQYF. The chain joins TRBV5-1 to TRBJ2-3; TRBD2 aligns across 8 bases. Trimming at V came to 4 bases and at J to 5 bases, leaving 6 bases not matched to a gene. Per germline, CDR1 SGHRS and CDR2 YFSETQ. This CDR3 has 14 amino acids. The full variable domain, with the rest looked up from reference TRBV5-1 and TRBJ2-3, is KAGVTQTPRYLIKTRGQQVTLSCSPISGHRSVSWYQQTPGQGLQFLFEYFSETQRNKGNFPGRFSGRQFSNSRSEMNVSTLELGDSALYLCASSPLAGKDTQYFGPGTRLTVL.

The rearrangement joins TRBV5-6 to TRBJ2-7; tentatively, D is TRBD1 (5 bases). V lost 2 bases and J lost 7, with 10 bases in between. The CDR3 consists of 12 residues. Germline V gives CDR1 SGHDT, CDR2 YYEEEE. For the CDR3, the DNA is TGTGCCAGCAGCTTAGTGGGGCGGGAGCAGTACTTC. Encoded protein: CASSLVGREQYF.